Listed below are T cell receptor beta chains from one sample, sequenced in a study of OX40 agonist ivuxolimab in advanced cancers. Sequenced by immunoSEQ multiplex PCR; TCRdb stores in-frame clones only, minus some. The profile shows 65,000 to 70,000 clones, around 87% of them singletons. Sequencing was performed on CD4+ or CD8+ T cells sorted from blood, taken in a trial of the OX40 agonist ivuxolimab. These receptors were taken from an adult with an advanced solid tumor such as melanoma, head and neck, liver or kidney cancer. Both conserved end residues are part of each CDR3. A D gene is named only where the DNA matches it firmly. Size is stated for part of the rows, as once, few or many counts, or as a class when the clone is expanded.

J: TRBJ1-1
V: TRBV4-1
size: -
D: -
DNA: TGCGCCAGCCGAGTGAATTGGGGGGAGGTTGAAGCTTTCTTT
CDR3: CASRVNWGEVEAFF

J: TRBJ2-3
V: TRBV4-1
size: -
D: TRBD2
DNA: TGCGCCAGCAGCCAAGAAGGACTAGCGGGGGGTTTAGATACGCAGTATTTT
CDR3: CASSQEGLAGGLDTQYF

J: TRBJ1-1
V: TRBV5-5
size: -
D: -
DNA: TGTGCCAGCAGCATTTATTCGACAGTAGCCACTGAAGCTTTCTTT
CDR3: CASSIYSTVATEAFF

J: TRBJ2-7
V: TRBV27
size: -
D: -
DNA: TGTGCCAGCAGTTTAGGAGGGTCCGAGCAGTACTTC
CDR3: CASSLGGSEQYF

J: TRBJ2-1
V: TRBV5-6
size: -
D: -
DNA: TGTGCCAGCAGCTTGGAGGGGCCGTCCCGGAACAATGAGCAGTTCTTC
CDR3: CASSLEGPSRNNEQFF

J: TRBJ1-1
V: TRBV27
size: -
D: -
DNA: TGTGCCAGCAGTTTATCGGGGGCAGGAGTGAACACTGAAGCTTTCTTT
CDR3: CASSLSGAGVNTEAFF

J: TRBJ2-7
V: TRBV27
size: -
D: -
DNA: TGTGCCAGCAGTCCACCGGGGCTTACCTACGAGCAGTACTTC
CDR3: CASSPPGLTYEQYF

J: TRBJ2-7
V: TRBV4-3
size: -
D: TRBD1
DNA: TGCGCCAGCAGCCAAGATAGGGGAACAGGGGGCTACGAGCAGTACTTC
CDR3: CASSQDRGTGGYEQYF

J: TRBJ1-1
V: TRBV7-8
size: -
D: TRBD1
DNA: TGTGCCAGCAGTCCAGGGGGCACTGAAGCTTTCTTT
CDR3: CASSPGGTEAFF

J: TRBJ2-2
V: TRBV9
size: -
D: TRBD2
DNA: TGTGCCAGCAGCGTAGAGGGGGGGACTAGCACCGGGGAGCTGTTTTTT
CDR3: CASSVEGGTSTGELFF

J: TRBJ2-7
V: TRBV5-4
size: -
D: -
DNA: TGTGCCAGCAGCTTGGCCCATAGCTCCTACGAGCAGTACTTC
CDR3: CASSLAHSSYEQYF

J: TRBJ1-2
V: TRBV5-4
size: -
D: -
DNA: TGTGCCAGCAGCAGCGGCTACACCTTC
CDR3: CASSSGYTF

J: TRBJ1-1
V: TRBV14
size: -
D: TRBD1
DNA: TGTGCCAGCAGCCACTTACAGGGGGTAACTGAAGCTTTCTTT
CDR3: CASSHLQGVTEAFF

J: TRBJ1-1
V: TRBV10-3
size: -
D: -
DNA: TGTGCCATCGTTCCGGGAACGGGGGGACGATCCACTGAAGCTTTCTTT
CDR3: CAIVPGTGGRSTEAFF

J: TRBJ2-3
V: TRBV29-1
size: -
D: -
DNA: TGCAGCGTTGACGGGACCACAGATACGCAGTATTTT
CDR3: CSVDGTTDTQYF

J: TRBJ2-5
V: TRBV27
size: -
D: -
DNA: TGTGCCAGCAGTTTAACCGGACGTATCCAAGAGACCCAGTACTTC
CDR3: CASSLTGRIQETQYF

J: TRBJ1-1
V: TRBV7-9
size: -
D: -
DNA: TGTGCCAGCAGCTTAGCTCAGGGAGTTTACACTGAAGCTTTCTTT
CDR3: CASSLAQGVYTEAFF

J: TRBJ1-1
V: TRBV10-3
size: once
D: -
DNA: TGTGCCATCAGTGAGTCTCAGGGTATCCGGACTGAAGCTTTCTTT
CDR3: CAISESQGIRTEAFF

J: TRBJ1-1
V: TRBV19
size: -
D: TRBD1
DNA: TGTGCCAGTAGTCCGACAGGGTGGAACACTGAAGCTTTCTTT
CDR3: CASSPTGWNTEAFF

J: TRBJ2-7
V: TRBV28
size: once
D: -
DNA: TGTGCCAGCAGTTATAGCGTGACGTCGAGCTCCTACGAGCAGTACTTC
CDR3: CASSYSVTSSSYEQYF

J: TRBJ2-1
V: TRBV11-1
size: -
D: TRBD2
DNA: TGTGCCAGCAGCTCTAGCGGAAGTCACAATGAGCAGTTCTTC
CDR3: CASSSSGSHNEQFF

J: TRBJ2-3
V: TRBV2
size: -
D: TRBD2
DNA: TGTGCCAGCAGTGAAGCGCTGGGGCGGGGGGGCCCTACAGATACGCAGTATTTT
CDR3: CASSEALGRGGPTDTQYF

J: TRBJ2-2
V: TRBV19
size: few
D: TRBD2
DNA: TGTGCCAGTAGTCCCTTTGTTAGCGGGGCCTACACCGGGGAGCTGTTTTTT
CDR3: CASSPFVSGAYTGELFF

J: TRBJ2-3
V: TRBV15
size: -
D: -
DNA: TGTGCCACCAGCAGAGGATTGGAGGGGACTTACTCCACAGATACGCAGTATTTT
CDR3: CATSRGLEGTYSTDTQYF